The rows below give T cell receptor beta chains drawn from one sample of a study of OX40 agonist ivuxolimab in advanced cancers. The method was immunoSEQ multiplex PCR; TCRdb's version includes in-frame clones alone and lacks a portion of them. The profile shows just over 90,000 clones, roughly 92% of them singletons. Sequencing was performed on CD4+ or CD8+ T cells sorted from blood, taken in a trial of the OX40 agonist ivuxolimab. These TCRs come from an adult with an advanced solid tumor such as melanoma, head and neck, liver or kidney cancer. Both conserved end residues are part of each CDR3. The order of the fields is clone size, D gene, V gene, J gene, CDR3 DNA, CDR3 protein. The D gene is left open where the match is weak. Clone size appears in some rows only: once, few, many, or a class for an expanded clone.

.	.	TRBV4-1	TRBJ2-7	TGCGCCAGCAGCCAAGAACCCGACTCCTACGAGCAGTACTTC	CASSQEPDSYEQYF
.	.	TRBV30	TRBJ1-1	TGTGCCTGGAGTGTACACATGAACACTGAAGCTTTCTTT	CAWSVHMNTEAFF
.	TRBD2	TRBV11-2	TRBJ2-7	TGTGCCAGCAGTTCGACTAGCTACTACGAGCAGTACTTC	CASSSTSYYEQYF
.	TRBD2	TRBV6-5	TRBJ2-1	TGTGCCAGCAGTTATACGGGGGGCTCCTACAATGAGCAGTTCTTC	CASSYTGGSYNEQFF
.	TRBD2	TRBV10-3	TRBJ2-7	TGTGCCGGAGCTAGCGGGGACTCCTACGAGCAGTACTTC	CAGASGDSYEQYF
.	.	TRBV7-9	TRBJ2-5	TGTGCCAGCAGCCACGGTGGGGCACAAGAGACCCAGTACTTC	CASSHGGAQETQYF
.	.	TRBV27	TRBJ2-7	TGTGCCAGCAGCCCGGGGATCTACGAGCAGTACTTC	CASSPGIYEQYF
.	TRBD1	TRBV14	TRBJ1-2	TGTGCCAGCAGCCAAGAGGGACAGGGTATAGACTATGGCTACACCTTC	CASSQEGQGIDYGYTF
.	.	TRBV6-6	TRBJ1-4	TGTGCCAGCAGTTACAGGGCAGGACTCTTTAATGAAAAACTGTTTTTT	CASSYRAGLFNEKLFF
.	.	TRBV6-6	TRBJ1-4	TGTGCCAGCAGCACGGGAAGGAGGACTGAAAAACTGTTTTTT	CASSTGRRTEKLFF
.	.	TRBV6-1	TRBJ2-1	TGTGCCACCGTGGGGGTGACTGAGCAGTTCTTC	CATVGVTEQFF
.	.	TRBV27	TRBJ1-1	TGTGCCAGCAGTTTTCGGGGGGCTAACACTGAAGCTTTCTTT	CASSFRGANTEAFF
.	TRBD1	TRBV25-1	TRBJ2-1	TGTGCCAGCACCGACAGGGTCAATGAGCAGTTCTTC	CASTDRVNEQFF
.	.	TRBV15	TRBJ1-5	TGTGCCACCAGCAGAGATCGGGGGCTCGCCCAGCCCCAGCATTTT	CATSRDRGLAQPQHF
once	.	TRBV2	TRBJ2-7	TGTGCCAGCAGTAACAGGCTGTACTACGAGCAGTACTTC	CASSNRLYYEQYF
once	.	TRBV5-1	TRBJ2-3	TGCGCCAGCAGCACCACGACTTTGGTCAGTCGCACAGATACGCAGTATTTT	CASSTTTLVSRTDTQYF
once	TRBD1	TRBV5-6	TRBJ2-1	TGTGCCAGCAGCTCGGGACAGGACGCCTACAATGAGCAGTTCTTC	CASSSGQDAYNEQFF
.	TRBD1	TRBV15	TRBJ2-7	TGTGCCACCAGCAGGATAAGACAGGGGCGAGACGAGCAGTACTTC	CATSRIRQGRDEQYF
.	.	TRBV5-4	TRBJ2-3	TGTGCCAGCAGCTTGGAAAGTGCACTAGATACGCAGTATTTT	CASSLESALDTQYF
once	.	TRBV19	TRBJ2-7	TGTGCCAGTCGGCAGGGTGGCACCTACGAGCAGTACTTC	CASRQGGTYEQYF
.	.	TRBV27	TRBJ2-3	TGTGCCAGCAGTTACCAAATCCCGGGACGGACGGGAAGCACAGATACGCAGTATTTT	CASSYQIPGRTGSTDTQYF
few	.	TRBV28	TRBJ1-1	TGTGCCAGCAGTGGGGGGAACACTGAAGCTTTCTTT	CASSGGNTEAFF
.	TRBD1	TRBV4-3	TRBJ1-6	TGCGCCAGCAGCCAAGTTGGACAGGGAAATTCACCCCTCCACTTT	CASSQVGQGNSPLHF
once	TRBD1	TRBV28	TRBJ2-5	TGTGCCAGCAGTTACCTGACAGGGCGCGAGACCCAGTACTTC	CASSYLTGRETQYF
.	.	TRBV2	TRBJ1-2	TGTGCCAGCAGTGAAGCGCTTATGGGCAGCTTTAACTATGGCTACACCTTC	CASSEALMGSFNYGYTF
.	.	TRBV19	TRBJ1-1	TGTGCCAGTAGTATAGCGGACGGACTGAACACTGAAGCTTTCTTT	CASSIADGLNTEAFF
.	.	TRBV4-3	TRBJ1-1	TGCGCCAGCAGCCAAGATTTCTACCGCCCGGCTTTCTTT	CASSQDFYRPAFF
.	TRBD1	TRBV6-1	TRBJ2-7	TGTGCCAGCAGTGAAGGGTGGACAGGGAGTACCTACGAGCAGTACTTC	CASSEGWTGSTYEQYF
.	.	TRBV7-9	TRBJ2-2	TGTGCCAGCAGCTCCGGGGAGCTGTTTTTT	CASSSGELFF
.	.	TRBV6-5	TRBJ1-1	TGTGCCATCAGTGCGGGGAAGAACACTGAAGCTTTCTTT	CAISAGKNTEAFF
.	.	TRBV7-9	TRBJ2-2	TGTGCCAGCAGCTCACTGACGGGGGTGAACACCGGGGAGCTGTTTTTT	CASSSLTGVNTGELFF
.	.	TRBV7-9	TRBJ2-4	TGTGCCAGCAGTCTGGGGGACATTCAGTACTTC	CASSLGDIQYF
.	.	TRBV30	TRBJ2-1	TGTGCCTGGAGTGTACAGCTTGGTGAGCAGTTCTTC	CAWSVQLGEQFF
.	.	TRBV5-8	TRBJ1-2	TGTGCCAGCAGCTTGACGGGACCCTATGGCTACACCTTC	CASSLTGPYGYTF
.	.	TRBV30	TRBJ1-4	TGTGCCTGGAGTCTTTGGTCAACTAATGAAAAACTGTTTTTT	CAWSLWSTNEKLFF
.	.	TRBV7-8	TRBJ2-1	TGTGCCAGCAGCTTACGCCCTACTTCCTACAATGAGCAGTTCTTC	CASSLRPTSYNEQFF
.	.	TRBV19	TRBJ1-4	TGTGCCAGTAGTATAGGCTTCCCCGGCGAAAAACTGTTTTTT	CASSIGFPGEKLFF
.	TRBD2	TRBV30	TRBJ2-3	TGTGCCTGGAGTGTAGCGGGAGGAGCCACAGATACGCAGTATTTT	CAWSVAGGATDTQYF
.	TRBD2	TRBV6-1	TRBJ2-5	TGTGCCAGCAGTGATGAGGGACTAGCGGGAGGAAGGCCAGAGACCCAGTACTTC	CASSDEGLAGGRPETQYF
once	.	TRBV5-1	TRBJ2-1	TGCGCCAGCAGCTTAAAGAGTGGCTCCTACAATGAGCAGTTCTTC	CASSLKSGSYNEQFF